These T cell receptor beta chains were read from a single sample in a study of PD-L1 blockade in urothelial cancer. The assay was immunoSEQ multiplex PCR, and TCRdb's table has in-frame clones only and misses some. Of about 55,000 clones in the sample, around four fifths were seen once. The starting material was PBMCs, obtained around atezolizumab (anti-PD-L1) treatment. The receptors come from a man aged 50-60 years with urothelial cancer. Each CDR3 is given with its conserved first and last residue. Clone size is shown for a subset of rows, as once, few, many or a class of expanded clone.

clone size: NA
V gene: TRBV6-6
CDR3 protein: CASTDNRSGGTDTQYF

clone size: once
V gene: TRBV9
CDR3 protein: CASSEPGQGSETQYF

clone size: NA
V gene: TRBV18
CDR3 protein: CASSPLLGLQFF

clone size: NA
V gene: TRBV19
CDR3 protein: CASSIRVSYEQYF

clone size: NA
V gene: TRBV27
CDR3 protein: CASSLLGQGSHGYTF

clone size: once
V gene: TRBV14
CDR3 protein: CASSQDSLAGGNRFNNEQFF

clone size: NA
V gene: TRBV10-3
CDR3 protein: CAISDIAGGSEQYF

clone size: once
V gene: TRBV28
CDR3 protein: CASSSRGIGTGKTDTQYF

clone size: medium-sized
V gene: TRBV30
CDR3 protein: CAWSRDSGSGNTIYF

clone size: once
V gene: TRBV7-6
CDR3 protein: CASSSGQNEQFF

clone size: NA
V gene: TRBV5-4
CDR3 protein: CASSQLGQGLSSPLHF

clone size: NA
V gene: TRBV13
CDR3 protein: CASSADSVYEQYF

clone size: NA
V gene: TRBV5-6
CDR3 protein: CASSLAGGRYEQYF

clone size: NA
V gene: TRBV30
CDR3 protein: CAWRGQGGHKYSNQPQHF

clone size: NA
V gene: TRBV27
CDR3 protein: CASSLEGYEQYF

clone size: NA
V gene: TRBV5-4
CDR3 protein: CASSSGRGGGTGELFF

clone size: once
V gene: TRBV11-2
CDR3 protein: CASSRRPLASTDTQYF

clone size: NA
V gene: TRBV6-4
CDR3 protein: CASSEQASPQETQYF

clone size: NA
V gene: TRBV5-1
CDR3 protein: CASSVQGYYEQYF

clone size: NA
V gene: TRBV30
CDR3 protein: CAWTLGQGKLFF

clone size: few
V gene: TRBV7-9
CDR3 protein: CASSRGTGGHGELFF

clone size: NA
V gene: TRBV30
CDR3 protein: CAWRGQGLGSGELFF

clone size: NA
V gene: TRBV7-9
CDR3 protein: CASSLAGGGARGEQYF

clone size: NA
V gene: TRBV5-1
CDR3 protein: CASSLGLAGTYEQYF

clone size: NA
V gene: TRBV30
CDR3 protein: CAWSLDRGPHEQYF

clone size: NA
V gene: TRBV5-8
CDR3 protein: CASSRYGQGLPEQYF

clone size: NA
V gene: TRBV28
CDR3 protein: CASSSPGQGFVSNEKLFF

clone size: NA
V gene: TRBV6-5
CDR3 protein: CASSYIGAGDYGYTF

clone size: few
V gene: TRBV6-5
CDR3 protein: CASSYGQGNTEAFF

clone size: NA
V gene: TRBV5-1
CDR3 protein: CASSLSAGSLSYEQYF